The clone carrying this TCR beta chain was counted a single time. Its target is unknown. This CDR3 has 15 amino acids. These data originate in a study of shared clonotypes between healthy human individuals. Evenly divided among several immunoSEQ plates was the genomic DNA of each subset. Produced via immunoSEQ multiplex PCR; TCRdb's table is partial and in-frame only. The table shows roughly 1 million clones, with around four fifths occurring only once. Study-wide points: The diversity represented, both genetic and in exposure history, was limited by few donors.

This clonotype was obtained from a man younger than 30 in good health. The rearrangement joins TRBV12-1 to TRBJ2-7; the tabulated D call, TRBD1, remains unverified against the DNA. TRBV12-1 is described as a pseudogene. The sample was memory CD4+ T cells sorted from blood. Subset denoted: CD45RA-negative fraction. CDR3 sequence reads: CASSSPGQGQYEQYF. The CDR3 DNA is TGTGCCAGCAGCTCCCCGGGACAGGGCCAATACGAGCAGTACTTC.